Below are 8 T cell receptor beta chains sequenced from a single sample in a study of neurological immune-mediated disorders. TCRdb re-analysed the 5' RACE reads in MiXCR, keeping a single row per CDR3 protein. The data contain about 59,000 distinct CDR3 sequences, around 3.8% of them seen just once; the ten biggest clones take up roughly 2.2%. Sequencing was performed on PBMCs. These receptors all stem from a woman in her 50s with multiple sclerosis.

This clonotype was found many times. The rearrangement joins TRBV4-2 to TRBJ1-1; 9 nucleotides align to TRBD1. This CDR3 is built from 17 residues. CDR1 is LGHNA, CDR2 YNFKEQ, per germline. Trimming removed 2 bases from V and 1 base from J; junction bases left unmatched: 8. CDR3 region: CASSQQTGGYGNTEAFF. DNA of the CDR3: TGTGCCAGCAGCCAACAGACAGGGGGTTACGGGAACACTGAAGCTTTCTTT.

This clonotype was observed many times. The V and J genes are TRBV4-3 and TRBJ2-1, with D possibly matching TRBD1 (5 bases). Looked up from germline, CDR1 is LGHNA and CDR2 is YSLEER. With 0 bases removed from V and 4 bases from J, the gap between germline ends came to 13 bases. The CDR3 runs to 16 residues. The CDR3 region has the DNA TGCGCCAGCAGCCAAGAGGTAAAGGGGTTTTACAATGAGCAGTTCTTC. Translated: CASSQEVKGFYNEQFF.

This clonotype was detected many times. The rearrangement links TRBV7-9 to TRBJ2-3; possibly TRBD1 for D (6 bases). Looked up from germline, CDR1 is SEHNR and CDR2 is FQNEAQ (reference sequence). V lost 6 bases and J 6 bases, leaving 10 bases between the germline ends. There are 12 residues in the CDR3. CDR3 DNA sequence: TGTGCCAGCAGTACAGGGTCGGATACGCAGTATTTT. As protein: CASSTGSDTQYF.

This clonotype occurred many times. The gene calls are TRBV27 and TRBJ2-2; 11 bases are a match to TRBD2. The germline V gene encodes CDR1 MNHEY and CDR2 SMNVEV (reference sequence). The CDR3 loop spans 15 amino acids. Germline trimming cut 4 bases from V and 6 bases from J; bases unmatched to any gene: 4. CDR3 residues: CASSSLAGAAGELFF. The CDR3 nucleotides are TGTGCCAGCAGTTCACTAGCGGGAGCTGCCGGGGAGCTGTTTTTT.

This clonotype was detected ten times or more. The rearrangement joins TRBV12-3 or TRBV12-4 to TRBJ1-1; tentatively, D is TRBD1 (6 bases). The CDR3 extends over 16 amino acids. V gave up 2 bases and J gave up 3 bases, with 16 bases separating them. The CDR3 DNA sequence: TGTGCCAGCAGTTTATATCGGGGGGCCAGGGACACTGAAGCTTTCTTT. Its translation: CASSLYRGARDTEAFF.

This clonotype was seen at least ten times. The CDR3 reads CATTPQGGNTGELFF. CDR3 DNA: TGTGCCACTACCCCACAGGGGGGGAACACCGGGGAGCTGTTTTTT. The chain carries TRBV10-3 and TRBJ2-2; 8 nucleotides align to TRBD1. The V gene's germline CDR1 is ENHRY and CDR2 SYGVKD. This CDR3 contains 15 residues. V shed 10 bases and J 1 base; nucleotides not matched to a gene: 8.

This clonotype was detected ten times or more. The gene calls are TRBV7-6 and TRBJ1-4; D is uncertain. CDR1 SGHVS and CDR2 FNYEAQ come from the germline V gene. The CDR3 runs 13 residues. V lost 2 bases, J lost 4 bases, and 5 bases lay in between. As DNA, the CDR3 is TGTGCCAGCAGCTTATGGAATAATGAAAAACTGTTTTTT. Protein: CASSLWNNEKLFF.

This clonotype was detected many times. CDR3 sequence: CASSQKGHGLAGTNEQFF. The DNA for the CDR3 is TGTGCCAGCAGCCAAAAGGGACATGGACTAGCGGGCACCAATGAGCAGTTCTTC. This chain uses TRBV3-1 with TRBJ2-1, with 11 bases that match TRBD2. The V gene end was trimmed by 2 bases and the J gene end by 6 bases; junction bases not matched to a gene: 12. This CDR3 region has 18 residues. The germline gives CDR1 LGHDT, CDR2 YNNKEL (reference sequence).